The entry below describes one T cell receptor (beta chain). The sample belongs to a study of cytomegalovirus exposure and HLA in healthy donors. This CDR3 contains 14 residues. Germline V gives CDR1 SGHRS, CDR2 YFSETQ. Trimming took 0 bases from V and 1 from J, leaving 7 bases between them. 13 Jbeta primers and 60 Vbeta primers were used for the PCR. Some clones are missing from TCRdb's copy, which holds only in-frame ones; the method was immunoSEQ multiplex PCR. The data show about 150,000 clones, around 77% seen once. The clonotype comes from a woman aged 35 to 49 in good health and CMV-seropositive. The gene calls are TRBV5-1 and TRBJ1-2; a possible D gene is TRBD1 (5 bases). Sequenced sample: PBMCs. The chain's CDR3 is CASSLVGGNYGYTF. The CDR3 nucleotides are TGCGCCAGCAGCTTGGTGGGGGGTAACTATGGCTACACCTTC.